These 17 T cell receptor beta chains originate from one sample sequenced in a study of T cells in Graves' hyperthyroidism and ophthalmopathy. RNA transcripts gave rise to amplified TCR beta CDR3 regions. The TCR CDR3 first-round RT-PCR relied on the HTBI primer set. Each CDR3 protein is one row after TCRdb ran MiXCR on the multiplex PCR reads. The sample has 350,000 to 400,000 distinct CDR3 sequences; 15% are singletons. What was sequenced was blood. The receptor set was obtained from a woman aged 30 to 39 with Graves' hyperthyroidism.

Ten or more counts support this clonotype. This chain connects TRBV28 to TRBJ2-3; 14 bases are shared with TRBD2. Germline CDR1 is MDHEN and CDR2 is SYDVKM. J lost 0 bases, V lost 7 bases, and 12 bases had no gene match. The CDR3 covers 19 residues. The CDR3 is CASNQPGLAGVVSTDTQYF. The CDR3 nucleotides read TGTGCCAGCAACCAACCGGGACTAGCGGGAGTCGTTAGCACAGATACGCAGTATTTT.

The V gene is TRBV9, the J gene TRBJ2-5, with D maybe TRBD1 (6 bases). The CDR3 is 15 amino acids. CDR1 and CDR2 (germline): SGDLS, YYNGEE. Trimming stripped 0 bases from V and 0 bases from J, with 9 bases between. The CDR3 loop is CASSVAGTNQETQYF. Here the CDR3 DNA reads TGTGCCAGCAGCGTAGCCGGGACAAACCAAGAGACCCAGTACTTC.

This clonotype came up many times. A junction end diverges from the germline sequence, so it may reflect a read error. The chain couples TRBV3-1 to TRBJ2-7; D unclear. The length of the CDR3 is 12 residues. Germline values: CDR1 LGHDT, CDR2 YNNKEL (reference sequence). The CDR3 coding sequence is TGTGCCAGCAGCCAAAGCTCCCACGAGCAGTACTTC. Protein product: CASSQSSHEQYF.

V gene TRBV5-1 combines with J gene TRBJ1-3, with TRBD1 matching over 8 bases. CDR1 SGHRS and CDR2 YFSETQ come from the germline V gene. This CDR3 has 15 residues. With 5 bases clipped from V and 0 bases from J, the junction kept 4 bases outside the gene matches. The CDR3 reads CASRRTGGSGNTIYF. DNA of the CDR3: TGCGCCAGCAGACGTACAGGGGGCTCTGGAAACACCATATATTTT.

The CDR3 coding sequence is TGCGCCAGCAGCCCACTAGCGGGAGGGCTCCATGGGAGCTCCTACGAGCAGTACTTC. This gives the protein CASSPLAGGLHGSSYEQYF. The gene calls are TRBV5-1 and TRBJ2-7; TRBD2 matches 13 bases. Germline CDR1 and CDR2: SGHRS and YFSETQ. After removal of 4 bases from V and 0 bases from J, the junction contained 13 bases not matched to a gene. The CDR3 has 19 amino acids.

Many counts were recorded for this clonotype. The V and J genes are TRBV3-1 and TRBJ1-5, with D possibly being TRBD1 (5 bases). The V and J ends lost 4 bases and 5 bases respectively, with 12 bases between them. Germline values: CDR1 LGHDT, CDR2 YNNKEL (reference sequence). This CDR3 is 14 amino acids long. CDR3 DNA sequence: TGTGCCAGCAGCCCGCAGGGATCGGATCAGCCCCAGCATTTT. Amino acid sequence: CASSPQGSDQPQHF.

This clonotype was counted ten times or more. The chain employs TRBV12-3 or TRBV12-4 and TRBJ1-1; D ambiguous. The ends were cut back, 6 bases at V and 6 bases at J, with 11 bases in the middle. This CDR3 has 12 residues. CDR3 region: CASSPSIAEAFF. The CDR3 coding sequence is TGTGCCAGCAGCCCCTCCATCGCTGAAGCTTTCTTT.

This clonotype appeared many times. The chain employs TRBV28 and TRBJ2-7; D remains ambiguous. CDR1 is MDHEN, CDR2 SYDVKM, per germline. CDR3 length: 15 residues. V was cut by 3 bases and J by 1 base, with 13 bases left in between. CDR3 DNA: TGTGCCAGCAGTTTCCGCGGTTCAACGTCCTACGAGCAGTACTTC. Its translation is CASSFRGSTSYEQYF.

This clonotype was observed at least ten times. The V and J genes are TRBV18 and TRBJ1-1, with D maybe TRBD1 (6 bases). Germline V CDR1 and CDR2: KGHSH, LQKENI. V was trimmed by 5 bases and J by 3 bases, leaving 13 bases between them. The CDR3 length is 14 residues. The chain's CDR3 is CASSVTGLDTEAFF. CDR3 in DNA: TGTGCCAGCTCAGTTACAGGGTTGGACACTGAAGCTTTCTTT.

This clonotype has just a few counts. The rearrangement uses TRBV7-2 and TRBJ2-2; a possible D gene is TRBD2 (6 bases). With 5 bases removed from V and 0 bases from J, the gap between germline ends came to 10 bases. Germline V lookup: CDR1 SGHTA, CDR2 FQGNSA. The CDR3 has 15 amino acids. The CDR3 loop reads CASSTGGANTGELFF. The CDR3 DNA reads as TGTGCCAGCAGCACCGGCGGGGCGAACACCGGGGAGCTGTTTTTT.

The CDR3 DNA is TGTGCCAGCAGACTGGGACGTATCACTAGCACAGATACGCAGTATTTT. Amino acids: CASRLGRITSTDTQYF. V usage is TRBV27 and J usage is TRBJ2-3; D possibly uses TRBD1 or TRBD2 (5 bases each). The germline V gene encodes CDR1 MNHEY and CDR2 SMNVEV (reference sequence). The CDR3 runs 16 residues. V was cut by 6 bases and J by 0 bases, with 16 bases left in between.

This clonotype was observed a few times. This chain links TRBV4-1 with TRBJ2-5, with TRBD2 matching over 9 bases. The CDR3 has 13 residues. Germline trimming cut 1 base from V and 13 bases from J; bases unmatched to any gene: 7. The germline gives CDR1 MGHRA, CDR2 YSYEKL. The CDR3 DNA reads TGCGCCAGCAGCCAAGCCCCTAGCGGGATGGGGTACTTC. Translating gives CASSQAPSGMGYF.

CDR3 amino acids: CASSRISGGAGANVLTF. CDR3 nucleotides: TGTGCCAGCAGCCGCATTTCAGGGGGCGCTGGGGCCAACGTCCTGACTTTC. The chain links TRBV3-1 to TRBJ2-6; 8 nucleotides align to TRBD1. CDR1 LGHDT and CDR2 YNNKEL come from the germline V gene (reference sequence). With 4 bases clipped from V and 2 bases from J, the junction kept 7 bases outside the gene matches. This CDR3 spans 17 amino acids.

This clonotype was seen a handful of times. V is TRBV24-1 and J is TRBJ2-1; 9 bases align to TRBD2. Germline V gene lookup returns CDR1 KGHDR and CDR2 SFDVKD. The CDR3 is 16 residues long. V lost 4 bases, J lost 0 bases, and 3 bases stayed unmatched. For the CDR3, the DNA is TGTGCCACCAGTGACCGGACTAGCGTCTCCTACAATGAGCAGTTCTTC. This gives the protein CATSDRTSVSYNEQFF.

This clonotype was counted a few times. The chain combines TRBV11-2 with TRBJ1-5; D gene uncertain. The CDR3 has 15 residues. CDR1 is SGHAT, CDR2 FQNNGV, per germline. Trimming cost V 5 bases and J 0 bases, with 11 bases left between them. The CDR3 DNA sequence: TGTGCCAGCAGCCCTTCGGGGTATAGCAATCAGCCCCAGCATTTT. Its protein is CASSPSGYSNQPQHF.

The chain employs TRBV5-4 and TRBJ2-4; 12 nucleotides line up with TRBD2. There are 18 residues in the CDR3. CDR1 and CDR2 from the germline V gene are SGHNT and YYREEE (reference sequence). V was clipped by 4 bases and J by 0 bases; unmatched bases: 8. The CDR3 DNA reads as TGTGCCAGCAGCCGACTAGCGGGAGACCCGATAGCCAAAAACATTCAGTACTTC. Its translation is CASSRLAGDPIAKNIQYF.

This clonotype has ten or more counts. The genes are TRBV30 and TRBJ1-1; D ambiguous. The ends were cut back, 3 bases at V and 1 base at J, with 9 bases in the middle. The CDR3 spans 13 residues. Germline V CDR1 and CDR2: GTSNPN, SVGIG (reference sequence). Here the CDR3 reads CAWSLPGNTEAFF. CDR3 DNA sequence: TGTGCCTGGAGCCTTCCGGGGAACACTGAAGCTTTCTTT.